This T cell receptor beta chain was retrieved from a study of blood T cell repertoires in COVID-19. Study background: The study drew acute and convalescent COVID-19 samples from the United States, Italy and Spain. Nucleic acid was either cDNA or gDNA, and it came from T cells, B-cell-depleted T cells, or PBMCs.

Germline CDR1 is MNHEY and CDR2 is SMNVEV (reference sequence). CDR3 length equals 15 residues. V lost 0 bases and J lost 4, with 10 bases in between. In the source study's methods: Nucleated cell number was recorded as an estimate derived from reference gene primer amplification. Data came from immunoSEQ multiplex PCR; TCRdb stores just in-frame clones and leaves some out. The V and J calls and clone size are taken from that table; D and trimming were inferred from the DNA. This sample has about 89,000 clones; 70% to 80% occur once, and the top ten carry around 49%. The sample consisted of peripheral blood. The source of this sequence is a human donor in a cohort sampled during active COVID-19. V and J are TRBV27 and TRBJ1-3; D unclear. The CDR3 DNA reads TGTGCCAGCAGTTTATCGTGGCAGGCCGGAAACACCATATATTTT. Encoded protein: CASSLSWQAGNTIYF.